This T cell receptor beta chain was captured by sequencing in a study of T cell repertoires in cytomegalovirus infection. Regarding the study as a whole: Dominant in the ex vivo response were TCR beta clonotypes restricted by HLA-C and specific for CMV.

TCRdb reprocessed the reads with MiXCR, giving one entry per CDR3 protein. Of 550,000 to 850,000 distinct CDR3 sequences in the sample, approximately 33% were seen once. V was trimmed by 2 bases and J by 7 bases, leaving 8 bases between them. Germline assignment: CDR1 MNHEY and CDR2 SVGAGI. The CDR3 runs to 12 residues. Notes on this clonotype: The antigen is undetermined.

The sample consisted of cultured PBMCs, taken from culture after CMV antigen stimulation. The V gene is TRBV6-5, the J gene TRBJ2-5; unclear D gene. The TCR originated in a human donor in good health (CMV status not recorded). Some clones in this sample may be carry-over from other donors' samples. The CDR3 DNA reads TGTGCCAGCAGTTACCCCTCAGGGACCCAGTACTTC. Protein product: CASSYPSGTQYF.